This T cell receptor (beta chain) was sequenced in a study of blood T cells in healthy people across ages. General study findings and limits: Without sorted subsets, naive and antigen-experienced compartments could not be conclusively compared. Because donor CMV status was unknown, expanded clonotype changes were possibly confounded.

Primed by a sample-barcoded 5' primer and a J-beta primer mix, a second PCR proceeded for 7 to 11 cycles. Carrying 12 random nucleotides, a template-switch adaptor labeled each individual cDNA molecule. TCRdb re-called the 5' RACE reads with MiXCR, one entry per CDR3 protein. The sample carries 500,000 to 700,000 distinct CDR3 sequences, approximately 30% recorded once. The sample holds many counts of this clonotype. The target antigen is unknown. Sequenced: blood. This TCR was sampled from an elderly woman in good health.

The CDR3 coding sequence is TGTGCCAGCACCAAAACGACAGGGGTCTATGGCTACACCTTC. Translation: CASTKTTGVYGYTF. This chain links TRBV7-8 with TRBJ1-2, with 8 bases lining up with TRBD1. The germline V gene has CDR1 SGHVS and CDR2 FQNEAQ. The J segment lost 4 bases and the V segment lost 7 bases, leaving 8 bases of the junction unmatched. The CDR3 is 14 residues long.